Listed below are T cell receptor beta chains from one sample, sequenced in a study of T cell responses to AZD1222 COVID-19 vaccine. Clones were read by immunoSEQ multiplex PCR, and TCRdb kept only the in-frame ones, dropping some. The data contain 150,000 to 200,000 clones, approximately 94% of them singletons. Sequenced material: peripheral blood, taken 28 days after the second AZD1222 dose. The receptors shown here come from an adult who received the AZD1222 COVID-19 vaccine. CDR3s include the opening cysteine and the closing phenylalanine or tryptophan. Fields, in order: J gene, clone size, V gene, CDR3 length, D gene, CDR3 DNA, CDR3 protein. A D gene is named only where the DNA matches it firmly. Clone size is shown for a subset of rows, as once, few, many or a class of expanded clone.

j_call: TRBJ2-2
clone_size: NA
v_call: TRBV3-1/TRBV3-2
cdr3_length: 16
d_call: TRBD2
cdr3_nt: TGTGCCAGCAGCCACGGGGGGATAGCGGGAGTCGGGGAGCTGTTTTTT
cdr3_aa: CASSHGGIAGVGELFF

j_call: TRBJ1-2
clone_size: NA
v_call: TRBV18
cdr3_length: 15
d_call: NA
cdr3_nt: TGTGCCAGCTCACGAGGCAGGGATACTAACTATGGCTACACCTTC
cdr3_aa: CASSRGRDTNYGYTF

j_call: TRBJ2-7
clone_size: once
v_call: TRBV7-8
cdr3_length: 15
d_call: NA
cdr3_nt: TGTGCCAGCAGCAATTTAGCGGAAGTAACCTACGAGCAGTACTTC
cdr3_aa: CASSNLAEVTYEQYF

j_call: TRBJ2-1
clone_size: NA
v_call: TRBV3-1/TRBV3-2
cdr3_length: 13
d_call: NA
cdr3_nt: TGTGCCAGCAGCCAACTAGGGATCAATGAGCAGTTCTTC
cdr3_aa: CASSQLGINEQFF

j_call: TRBJ1-5
clone_size: NA
v_call: TRBV6-5
cdr3_length: 13
d_call: NA
cdr3_nt: TGTGCCAGCCGTCGGGGAACAAATCAGCCCCAGCATTTT
cdr3_aa: CASRRGTNQPQHF

j_call: TRBJ2-1
clone_size: NA
v_call: TRBV12-5
cdr3_length: 14
d_call: TRBD1
cdr3_nt: TGTGCTAGTGGTTTGGGGACAGGGCGGAATGAGCAGTTCTTC
cdr3_aa: CASGLGTGRNEQFF

j_call: TRBJ1-6
clone_size: NA
v_call: TRBV2
cdr3_length: 16
d_call: TRBD1
cdr3_nt: TGTGCCAGCGGTTTAGGACAGGGGGCTGCTAATTCACCCCTCCACTTT
cdr3_aa: CASGLGQGAANSPLHF

j_call: TRBJ1-4
clone_size: NA
v_call: TRBV3-1/TRBV3-2
cdr3_length: 15
d_call: NA
cdr3_nt: TGTGCCAGCAGCCCCAGAAGGGCTGTTAATGAAAAACTGTTTTTT
cdr3_aa: CASSPRRAVNEKLFF

j_call: TRBJ1-4
clone_size: NA
v_call: TRBV27
cdr3_length: 14
d_call: NA
cdr3_nt: TGTGCCAGCAGTTTATCGAGGGCGTCGGAGAAACTGTTTTTT
cdr3_aa: CASSLSRASEKLFF

j_call: TRBJ2-3
clone_size: NA
v_call: TRBV5-1
cdr3_length: 18
d_call: NA
cdr3_nt: TGCGCCAGCAGCTTGGTTCTAGCGGCCAACGGGGGCGCAGATACGCAGTATTTT
cdr3_aa: CASSLVLAANGGADTQYF

j_call: TRBJ1-2
clone_size: NA
v_call: TRBV5-4
cdr3_length: 16
d_call: NA
cdr3_nt: TGTGCCAGCAGCCCGGGGGGGACAAGTATCCACTATGGCTACACCTTC
cdr3_aa: CASSPGGTSIHYGYTF

j_call: TRBJ2-2
clone_size: NA
v_call: TRBV2
cdr3_length: 14
d_call: NA
cdr3_nt: TGTGCCAGCAGTGATGCGGCCGTAACCGGGGAGCTGTTTTTT
cdr3_aa: CASSDAAVTGELFF

j_call: TRBJ1-3
clone_size: NA
v_call: TRBV29-1
cdr3_length: 15
d_call: NA
cdr3_nt: TGCAGCGTTGAGAAGGGCCAGGGGTTCGGAAACACCATATATTTT
cdr3_aa: CSVEKGQGFGNTIYF

j_call: TRBJ1-6
clone_size: NA
v_call: TRBV2
cdr3_length: 15
d_call: NA
cdr3_nt: TGTGCCAGCAGTGCCTCCGGGATCATTAATTCACCCCTCCACTTT
cdr3_aa: CASSASGIINSPLHF

j_call: TRBJ2-5
clone_size: NA
v_call: TRBV4-1
cdr3_length: 13
d_call: NA
cdr3_nt: TGCGCCAGCAGCCAAGGATCCCGGGAGACCCAGTACTTC
cdr3_aa: CASSQGSRETQYF